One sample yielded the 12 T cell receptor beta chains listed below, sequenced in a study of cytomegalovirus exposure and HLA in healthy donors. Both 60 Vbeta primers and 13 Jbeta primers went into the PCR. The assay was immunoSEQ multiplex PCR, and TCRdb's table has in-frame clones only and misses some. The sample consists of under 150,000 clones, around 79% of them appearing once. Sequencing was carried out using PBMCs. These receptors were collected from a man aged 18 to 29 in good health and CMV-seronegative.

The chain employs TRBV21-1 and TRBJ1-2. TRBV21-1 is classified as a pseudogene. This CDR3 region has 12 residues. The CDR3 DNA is TGTGCCAGCAGCATGGGGGGGGATGGCTACACCTTC. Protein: CASSMGGDGYTF.

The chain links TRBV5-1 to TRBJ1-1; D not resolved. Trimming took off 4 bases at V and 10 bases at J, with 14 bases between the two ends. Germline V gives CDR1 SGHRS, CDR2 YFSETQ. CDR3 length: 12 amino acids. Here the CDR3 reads CASSLASERAFF. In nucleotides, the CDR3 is TGCGCCAGCAGCCTCGCCTCCGAGCGAGCTTTCTTT.

This chain's CDR3 is CASSQDRAGGWQFF. Here the CDR3 DNA reads TGCGCCAGCAGCCAAGATCGGGCAGGGGGATGGCAGTTCTTC. The chain employs TRBV4-3 and TRBJ2-1, with 7 bases lining up with TRBD1. V trimming: 0 bases; J trimming: 12 bases; junction bases outside the gene matches: 8. This CDR3 comprises 14 residues. Per the germline V gene, CDR1 is LGHNA and CDR2 is YSLEER.

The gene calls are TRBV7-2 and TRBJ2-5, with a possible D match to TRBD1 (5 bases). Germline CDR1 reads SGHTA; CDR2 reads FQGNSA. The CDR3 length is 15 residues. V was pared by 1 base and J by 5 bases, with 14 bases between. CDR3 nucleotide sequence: TGTGCCAGCAGCTTAGGGTTTGGAGCAGGGGAGACCCAGTACTTC. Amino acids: CASSLGFGAGETQYF.

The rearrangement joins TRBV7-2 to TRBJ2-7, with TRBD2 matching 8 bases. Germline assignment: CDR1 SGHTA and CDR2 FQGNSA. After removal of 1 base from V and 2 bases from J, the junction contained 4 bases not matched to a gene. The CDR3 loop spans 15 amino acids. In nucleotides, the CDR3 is TGTGCCAGCAGCTTAGGTGGCGGGGGGACCTACGAGCAGTACTTC. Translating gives CASSLGGGGTYEQYF.

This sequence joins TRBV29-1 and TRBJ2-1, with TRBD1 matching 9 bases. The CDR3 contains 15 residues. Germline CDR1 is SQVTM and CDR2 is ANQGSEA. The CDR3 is CALGGQGLSYNEQFF. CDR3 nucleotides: TGCGCCTTGGGGGGACAGGGCCTTTCCTACAATGAGCAGTTCTTC.

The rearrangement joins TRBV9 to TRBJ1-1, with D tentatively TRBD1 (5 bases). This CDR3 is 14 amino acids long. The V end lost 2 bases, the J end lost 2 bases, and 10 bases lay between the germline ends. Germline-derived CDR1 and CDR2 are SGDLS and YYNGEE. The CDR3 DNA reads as TGTGCCAGCAGCGTCGGGGGGGACAACACTGAAGCTTTCTTT. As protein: CASSVGGDNTEAFF.

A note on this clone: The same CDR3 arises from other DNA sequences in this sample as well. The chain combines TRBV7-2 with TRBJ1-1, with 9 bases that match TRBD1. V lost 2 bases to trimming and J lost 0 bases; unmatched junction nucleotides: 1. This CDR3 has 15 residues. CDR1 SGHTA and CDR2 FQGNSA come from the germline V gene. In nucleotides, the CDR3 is TGTGCCAGCAGCTTACGGACAGGGGTGAACACTGAAGCTTTCTTT. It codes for CASSLRTGVNTEAFF.

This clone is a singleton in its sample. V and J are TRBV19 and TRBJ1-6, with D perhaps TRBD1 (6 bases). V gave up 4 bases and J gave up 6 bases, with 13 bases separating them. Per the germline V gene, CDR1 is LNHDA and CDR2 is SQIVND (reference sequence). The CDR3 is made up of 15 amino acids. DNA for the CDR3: TGTGCCAGTAGTAATCCCGGCAGGGGTAATTCACCCCTCCACTTT. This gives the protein CASSNPGRGNSPLHF.

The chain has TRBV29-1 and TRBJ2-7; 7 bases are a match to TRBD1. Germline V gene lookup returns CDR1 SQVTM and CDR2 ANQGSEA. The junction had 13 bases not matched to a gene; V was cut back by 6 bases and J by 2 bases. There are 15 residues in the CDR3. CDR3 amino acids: CSVGTDNAKPYEQYF. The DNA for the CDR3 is TGCAGCGTCGGGACAGACAATGCGAAACCCTACGAGCAGTACTTC.

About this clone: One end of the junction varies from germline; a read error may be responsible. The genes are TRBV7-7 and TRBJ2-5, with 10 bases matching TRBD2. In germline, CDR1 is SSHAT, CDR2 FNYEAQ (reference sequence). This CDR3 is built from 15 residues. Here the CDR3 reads CASSFQRGGGETQYF. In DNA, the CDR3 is TGTGCTAGCAGCTTCCAGCGGGGGGGCGGGGAGACCCAGTACTTC.

This chain's CDR3 is CASSGQGNYGYTF. The CDR3 DNA is TGTGCCAGCAGCGGACAGGGTAACTATGGCTACACCTTC. The genes are TRBV9 and TRBJ1-2; 7 bases match TRBD1. The germline CDR1 and CDR2 sequences are SGDLS and YYNGEE. The V segment lost 3 bases and the J segment 1 base; nucleotides outside the gene matches: 0. There are 13 residues in the CDR3.